This entry is about one TCR beta chain. Its antigen remains unidentified. The repertoire was sequenced with immunoSEQ multiplex PCR; TCRdb's copy has only in-frame clones and lacks some. The repertoire has 140,000 to 150,000 clones, about 89% of them found once; the top ten carry approximately 2.7%. The data were obtained in a study of T cell responses to AZD1222 COVID-19 vaccine. Study results and caveats: Recipients of AZD1222 seropositive at baseline numbered only 6 or 7. CD4 TCRs associated with vaccination spanned spike, dominating at 160-218 and 743-854. Epitopes outside B.1.351 and B.1.1.7 mutated regions reportedly drew nearly half of spike TCRs.

The V and J ends lost 5 bases and 5 bases respectively, with 12 bases between them. Germline V gene data show CDR1 as PRHDT and CDR2 as FYEKMQ (reference sequence). The CDR3 has 13 residues. Material: peripheral blood, obtained on day 0 of MenACWY control vaccination. The rearrangement joins TRBV13 to TRBJ1-1; TRBD1 is a possible D gene (5 bases). This TCR came from an adult in good health. For the CDR3, the DNA is TGTGCCAGCAGCCGCTGGGGGGGGACTGAAGCTTTCTTT. Translation: CASSRWGGTEAFF.